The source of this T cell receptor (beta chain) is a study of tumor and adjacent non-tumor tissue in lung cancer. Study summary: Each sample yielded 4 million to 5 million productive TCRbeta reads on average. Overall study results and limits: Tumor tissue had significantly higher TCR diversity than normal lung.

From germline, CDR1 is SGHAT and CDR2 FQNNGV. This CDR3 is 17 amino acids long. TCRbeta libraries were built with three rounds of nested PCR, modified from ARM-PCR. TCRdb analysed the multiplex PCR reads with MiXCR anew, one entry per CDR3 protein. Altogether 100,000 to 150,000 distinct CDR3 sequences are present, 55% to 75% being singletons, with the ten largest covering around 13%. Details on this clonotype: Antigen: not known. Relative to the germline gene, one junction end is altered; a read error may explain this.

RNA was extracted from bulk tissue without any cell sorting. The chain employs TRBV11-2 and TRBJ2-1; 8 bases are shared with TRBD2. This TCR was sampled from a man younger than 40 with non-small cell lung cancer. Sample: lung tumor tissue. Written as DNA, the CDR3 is TGTGCCAGCAGTTTAGCGCCCAGGACTAGCAGCTACAATGAGCAGATCTTC. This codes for CASSLAPRTSSYNEQIF. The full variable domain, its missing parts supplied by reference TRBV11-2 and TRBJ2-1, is EAGVAQSPRYKIIEKRQSVAFWCNPISGHATLYWYQQILGQGPKLLIQFQNNGVVDDSQLPKDRFSAERLKGVDSTLKIQPAKLEDSAVYLCASSLAPRTSSYNEQIFGPGTRLTVL.